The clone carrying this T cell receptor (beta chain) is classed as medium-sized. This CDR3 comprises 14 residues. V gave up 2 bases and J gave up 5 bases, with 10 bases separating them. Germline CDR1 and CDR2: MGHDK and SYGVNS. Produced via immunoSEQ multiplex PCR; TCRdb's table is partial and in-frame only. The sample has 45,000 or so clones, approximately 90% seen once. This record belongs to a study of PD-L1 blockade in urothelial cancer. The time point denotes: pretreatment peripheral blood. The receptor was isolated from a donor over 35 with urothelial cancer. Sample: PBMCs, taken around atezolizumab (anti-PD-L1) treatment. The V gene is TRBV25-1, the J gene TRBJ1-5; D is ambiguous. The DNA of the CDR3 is TGTGCCAGCAGTGAACCTGGCCCAGATCAGCCCCAGCATTTT. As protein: CASSEPGPDQPQHF.